This TCR beta chain came from a study of T-cell reconstitution after alpha-beta-depleted transplantation in children (dated by TCRdb to about 2016). Concerning the study at large: Using TCR repertoire profiling, the study followed T-cell immune reconstitution in a quantitative way in children after TCRalphabeta/CD19-depleted allogeneic hematopoietic cell transplantation.

CDR1 is given as SGHRS and CDR2 as YFSETQ, both from the germline V gene. The CDR3 goes from the cysteine to the phenylalanine over 12 residues. Only the CDR3 DNA stays, 36 bases, in frame from base 1. V ends up 6 bases short and J 6 bases short, with an unmatched junction base count of 6. Library method: PCR. Sequencing used an Illumina HiSeq 2500. To normalize quantification of the TCRbeta repertoire, the TCR libraries were built with molecular barcoding that relied on unique molecular identifiers. TCRdb trimmed the raw reads at Q25, called clones with MiXCR and kept productive beta chains. Every CDR3 protein is listed once, alongside the most common genes and DNA of its rows. This sample holds some 590,000 distinct CDR3 sequences; more than 9% were observed only once. About 4.2% of the sample is in the top ten clones. This clonotype has a handful of counts. Its specific antigen is unknown. Base-call qualities are not available, and no considerably larger clone is one nucleotide away.

The source is a human donor who donated a stem cell graft to a child with acute myeloid leukemia. This specimen was PBMCs from the stem cell graft donor, taken from the stem cell graft. The V and J genes are TRBV5-1 and TRBJ2-7; 7 of the junction bases match TRBD2. The DNA sequence is TGCGCCAGCACAGAGCCGGGGGGCGAGCAGTACTTC. This encodes CASTEPGGEQYF. The CDR3, completed at both ends by the reference TRBV5-1 and TRBJ2-7 genes, gives the full variable domain KAGVTQTPRYLIKTRGQQVTLSCSPISGHRSVSWYQQTPGQGLQFLFEYFSETQRNKGNFPGRFSGRQFSNSRSEMNVSTLELGDSALYLCASTEPGGEQYFGPGTRLTVT.